This record covers a single TCR beta chain. What it binds is not known. The data stem from a study of blood T cells in healthy people across ages. Study-level results: TCR beta diversity, measured per million T cells, fell in a roughly linear way with age. It was not possible, with unsorted PBMCs, to conclusively compare naive and antigen-experienced cells.

In germline, CDR1 is SGHVS, CDR2 FNYEAQ. J lost 5 bases, V lost 5 bases, and 13 bases had no gene match. The CDR3 covers 17 residues. For the second PCR, which ran for roughly 7 to 11 cycles, a sample-barcoded 5' primer and a J-beta primer mix were used. Each cDNA was tagged by a template-switch adaptor containing 12 random nucleotides. TCRdb recomputed calls from the 5' RACE reads with MiXCR, one row per CDR3 protein. This table holds about 1.5 million distinct CDR3 sequences, around 39% found once. PBMCs, at least 6.5 million per sample, were isolated. Sequenced material: blood. The source of this sequence is a woman between 18 and 29 years old in good health. The chain recombines TRBV7-6 with TRBJ2-1; 9 positions match TRBD2. The CDR3, as DNA: TGTGCCAGCAGCCCCATACGGGGGACTAGCCCTCACAATGAGCAGTTCTTC. Translating it yields CASSPIRGTSPHNEQFF.